The clone carrying this T cell receptor (beta chain) was counted only a few times. Antigen specificity is unknown. The PCR ran on 60 Vbeta and 13 Jbeta primers. Libraries were prepared by immunoSEQ multiplex PCR; TCRdb keeps only in-frame clonotypes and omits some of them. The sample consists of around 150,000 clones, over 50% of them appearing once. The sample belongs to a study of cytomegalovirus exposure and HLA in healthy donors. The study, taken as a whole, reports: TCR beta sequences reportedly predicted the HLA-A and HLA-B alleles of most subjects accurately. The analysis excluded some indistinguishable V segments, including TRBV6-2 and TRBV6-3. The study recorded 164 TCR beta chains that were cytomegalovirus-associated.

Between the trimmed V and J ends, which lost 1 base and 7 bases, there was a span of 8 bases. Germline loops: CDR1 KGHSH, CDR2 LQKENI. There are 13 residues in the CDR3. Sequencing was performed on PBMCs. The origin of this receptor is a human donor in good health. The chain carries TRBV18 and TRBJ2-1; no clear D. The CDR3 DNA follows: TGTGCCAGCTCACCACTAAGCGAAAATGAGCAGTTCTTC. The encoded protein is CASSPLSENEQFF.